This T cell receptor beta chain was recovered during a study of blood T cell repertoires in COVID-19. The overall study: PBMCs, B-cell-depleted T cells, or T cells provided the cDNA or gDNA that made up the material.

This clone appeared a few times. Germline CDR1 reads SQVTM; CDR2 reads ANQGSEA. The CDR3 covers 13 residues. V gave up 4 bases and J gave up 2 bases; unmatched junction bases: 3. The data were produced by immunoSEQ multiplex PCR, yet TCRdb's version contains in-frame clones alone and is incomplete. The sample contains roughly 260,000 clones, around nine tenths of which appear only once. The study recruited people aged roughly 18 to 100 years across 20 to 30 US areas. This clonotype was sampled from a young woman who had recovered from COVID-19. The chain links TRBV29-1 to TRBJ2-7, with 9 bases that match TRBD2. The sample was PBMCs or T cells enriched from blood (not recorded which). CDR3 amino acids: CSVGLAEPYEQYF. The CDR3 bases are TGCAGCGTTGGACTAGCGGAGCCCTACGAGCAGTACTTC.